The 12 T cell receptor beta chains below all came from one sample that was sequenced in a study of T cells in Graves' hyperthyroidism and ophthalmopathy. Authors of the study amplified TCR beta CDR3 regions from RNA transcripts. RT-PCR in the first round (using the HTBI primer set) targeted the TCR CDR3. TCRdb recomputed calls from the multiplex PCR reads with MiXCR, one row per CDR3 protein. The table includes some 370,000 distinct CDR3 sequences, over 13% detected once. Sequenced material: blood. The source is a man aged 50-59 years with Graves' ophthalmopathy.

The sample holds many counts of this clonotype. The chain employs TRBV7-6 and TRBJ2-3, with 8 nucleotides matching TRBD2. The CDR3 has 16 residues. Germline values: CDR1 SGHVS, CDR2 FNYEAQ. V dropped 0 bases and J dropped 2; count of bases not matched to a gene: 4. This chain's CDR3 is CASSLAPSGHTDTQYF. In nucleotides, the CDR3 is TGTGCCAGCAGCTTAGCGCCTAGCGGGCACACAGATACGCAGTATTTT.

This clonotype has a handful of counts. The V and J genes are TRBV4-1 and TRBJ1-5, with 8 bases identical to TRBD1. V was clipped by 5 bases and J by 7 bases; unmatched bases: 10. The CDR3 is 15 residues long. Germline loops: CDR1 MGHRA, CDR2 YSYEKL. The CDR3 sequence is CASSGTGPRGQPQHF. CDR3 DNA: TGCGCCAGCAGCGGGACAGGACCCCGCGGCCAGCCCCAGCATTTT.

In its sample, this clonotype was seen many times. The CDR3 reads CASSPGLAGGIYNEQFF. CDR3 in DNA: TGCGCCAGCAGCCCGGGACTAGCGGGAGGCATCTACAATGAGCAGTTCTTC. The gene calls are TRBV5-1 and TRBJ2-1; 15 positions agree with TRBD2. V gave up 4 bases and J gave up 3 bases; unmatched junction bases: 5. This CDR3 comprises 17 residues. Germline-derived CDR1 and CDR2 are SGHRS and YFSETQ.

This clonotype came up many times. J is TRBJ2-1 and V is TRBV28; weak D call: TRBD2 (5 bases). Germline loops: CDR1 MDHEN, CDR2 SYDVKM. The V end was cut by 8 bases, the J end by 0 bases, with 17 bases between. The CDR3 totals 16 residues. The CDR3: CASYPLERSSYNEQFF. In DNA form, the CDR3 reads TGTGCCAGCTACCCACTTGAGCGGAGCTCCTACAATGAGCAGTTCTTC.

This clonotype was observed a handful of times. The gene calls are TRBV19 and TRBJ1-5, with unresolved D. Trimming removed 7 bases at V and 0 bases at J, with 13 bases between. The CDR3 totals 15 residues. From germline, CDR1 is LNHDA and CDR2 SQIVND (reference sequence). The CDR3 here is CASIIQSHSNQPQHF. For the CDR3, the DNA is TGTGCCAGTATCATACAGTCTCATAGCAATCAGCCCCAGCATTTT.

The V and J genes are TRBV29-1 and TRBJ2-7, with 9 bases matching TRBD1. The germline V gene has CDR1 SQVTM and CDR2 ANQGSEA. The CDR3 loop spans 12 amino acids. The junction had 4 bases not matched to a gene; V was cut back by 8 bases and J by 2 bases. The CDR3 region has the DNA TGCAGCACCCGGGACAGGGCCTACGAGCAGTACTTC. The encoded protein is CSTRDRAYEQYF.

J is TRBJ2-1 and V is TRBV18, with 7 bases fitting TRBD2. From germline, CDR1 is KGHSH and CDR2 LQKENI. V lost 2 bases to trimming and J lost 2 bases; unmatched junction nucleotides: 9. This CDR3 spans 17 amino acids. The CDR3 DNA reads as TGTGCCAGCTCACCAGGTCGTGAGCGGGGACCCTACAATGAGCAGTTCTTC. Its translation is CASSPGRERGPYNEQFF.

This clonotype was detected many times. The chain uses TRBV12-3 or TRBV12-4 and TRBJ2-4, with D unresolved. V dropped 4 bases and J dropped 3 bases, with 19 bases sitting between them. The CDR3 runs to 17 residues. CDR3 nucleotide sequence: TGTGCCAGCAGTTGGGGTTCATCTGGTCATGTCAAAAACATTCAGTACTTC. Translating it yields CASSWGSSGHVKNIQYF.

V gene TRBV29-1 combines with J gene TRBJ2-7; unclear D gene. V was pared by 2 bases and J by 9 bases, with 14 bases between. This CDR3 is built from 12 residues. Germline CDR1 reads SQVTM; CDR2 reads ANQGSEA. Here the CDR3 DNA reads TGCAGCGTTGAACTACAGACCCGCTGGCAGTACTTC. Translating it yields CSVELQTRWQYF.

This clonotype has just a few counts. The rearrangement uses TRBV6-1 and TRBJ1-5; D is unclear. This CDR3 contains 14 residues. The V end was cut by 4 bases, the J end by 1 base, with 8 bases between. Germline loops: CDR1 MNHNS, CDR2 SASEGT. The CDR3 loop reads CASSVAGSNQPQHF. The CDR3 DNA is TGTGCCAGCAGTGTGGCGGGGAGCAATCAGCCCCAGCATTTT.

The chain combines TRBV20-1 with TRBJ1-2; TRBD1 matches 9 bases. Germline-derived CDR1 and CDR2 are DFQATT and SNEGSKA (reference sequence). This CDR3 spans 15 amino acids. J lost 6 bases, V lost 0 bases, and 8 bases had no gene match. The chain's CDR3 is CSARDPQGATDGYTF. The CDR3 DNA is TGCAGTGCTAGAGACCCACAGGGGGCAACAGATGGCTACACCTTC.

This clonotype came up a few times. The V and J genes are TRBV5-1 and TRBJ2-1; tentatively, D is TRBD1 or TRBD2 (6 bases each). The germline V and J ends were trimmed by 2 bases and 1 base, with 13 bases remaining between them. This CDR3 comprises 16 residues. Looked up from germline, CDR1 is SGHRS and CDR2 is YFSETQ. The CDR3 sequence: CASSLSGAVSYNEQFF. The CDR3 DNA reads TGCGCCAGCAGCTTATCGGGGGCTGTGTCCTACAATGAGCAGTTCTTC.